This T cell receptor (beta chain) was sequenced during a study of cytomegalovirus exposure and HLA in healthy donors. Germline loops: CDR1 SEHNR, CDR2 FQNEAQ (reference sequence). V lost 5 bases and J 10 bases, leaving 17 bases between the germline ends. The CDR3 covers 14 residues. The primer mix had 60 Vbeta and 13 Jbeta primers. Generated by immunoSEQ multiplex PCR, the TCRdb table keeps only in-frame clones and is missing some. The sample carries 130,000 to 150,000 clones, roughly 79% recorded once. The rearrangement uses TRBV7-9 and TRBJ2-2, with a tentative D call TRBD1 (5 bases). The sample was PBMCs. This clonotype originated in a woman aged 60-70 years in good health and CMV-seropositive. The CDR3 is CASSPYRTRLELFF. CDR3 nucleotide sequence: TGTGCCAGCAGCCCATACAGGACCCGGCTGGAGCTGTTTTTT.